The entry below describes one T cell receptor (beta chain). Its target is unknown. What was sequenced were expressed TCRB transcripts, since all of the isolated RNA had been reverse transcribed. Using immunoSEQ multiplex PCR, the repertoire was profiled, and TCRdb retains in-frame clones only, with some absent. The table shows more than 300,000 clones, with around 15% occurring only once. The data originate from a study of beta chain features in type 1 diabetes. Points from the study as a whole: Naive, central memory and Treg TCRB repertoires appeared more alike in patients than in healthy donors.

Sequencing was done on a sample of naive CD4+ T cells from blood. The receptor comes from a woman in her late teens or twenties in good health.

The CDR3: CASSTLEGSYGYTF. CDR3 DNA: TGCGCCAGCAGCACCCTTGAGGGAAGTTATGGCTACACCTTC. The chain links TRBV5-1 to TRBJ1-2; no reliable D call. CDR3 length: 14 residues. Trimming removed 4 bases from V and 5 bases from J, with 15 bases in between. Germline V CDR1 and CDR2: SGHRS, YFSETQ.